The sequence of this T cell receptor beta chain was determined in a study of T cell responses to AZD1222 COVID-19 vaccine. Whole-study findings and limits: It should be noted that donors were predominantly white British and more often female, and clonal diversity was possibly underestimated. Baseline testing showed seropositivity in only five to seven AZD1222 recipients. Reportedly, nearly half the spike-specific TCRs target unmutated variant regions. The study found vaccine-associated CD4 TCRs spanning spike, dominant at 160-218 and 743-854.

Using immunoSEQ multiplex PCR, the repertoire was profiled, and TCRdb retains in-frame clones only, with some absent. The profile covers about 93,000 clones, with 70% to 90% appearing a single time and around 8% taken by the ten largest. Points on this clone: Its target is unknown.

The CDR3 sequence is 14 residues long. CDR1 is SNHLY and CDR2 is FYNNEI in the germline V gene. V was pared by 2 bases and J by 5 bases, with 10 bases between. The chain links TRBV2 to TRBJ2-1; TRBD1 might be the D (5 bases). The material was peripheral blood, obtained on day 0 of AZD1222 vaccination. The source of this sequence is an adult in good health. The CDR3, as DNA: TGTGCCAGCAGTGAATCCGGCAGGGACAATGAGCAGTTCTTC. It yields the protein CASSESGRDNEQFF.